The clone carrying this T cell receptor beta chain has more than one count but fewer than ten. Its specificity is not known. Investigators took about 10 milliliters of peripheral blood from every donor. The data derive from a study of blood T cells in healthy people across ages. Study-wide points: Age brought a roughly linear fall in TCR beta diversity measured per million T cells. The unknown donor CMV status may have confounded expanded clonotype changes.

The ends lost 3 bases at V and 6 bases at J; junction bases unmatched: 6. The CDR3 extends over 14 amino acids. Germline loops: CDR1 LGHDT, CDR2 YNNKEL (reference sequence). Through a sample-barcoded 5' primer and a J-beta primer mix, a second PCR was run for roughly 7 to 12 cycles. CDR3-containing paired-end reads numbered at least 3 million in each sample. TCRdb ran MiXCR on the 5' RACE reads and lists one entry per CDR3 protein. Of approximately 810,000 distinct CDR3 sequences in the sample, 29% were seen once. Material for sequencing was blood. The receptor was isolated from a woman of 80 years or more in good health. This chain joins TRBV3-1 and TRBJ1-2; the match to TRBD1 covers 8 bases. The CDR3 here is CASSHTGQGDGYTF. The CDR3 coding sequence is TGTGCCAGCAGCCATACCGGACAGGGAGATGGCTACACCTTC.